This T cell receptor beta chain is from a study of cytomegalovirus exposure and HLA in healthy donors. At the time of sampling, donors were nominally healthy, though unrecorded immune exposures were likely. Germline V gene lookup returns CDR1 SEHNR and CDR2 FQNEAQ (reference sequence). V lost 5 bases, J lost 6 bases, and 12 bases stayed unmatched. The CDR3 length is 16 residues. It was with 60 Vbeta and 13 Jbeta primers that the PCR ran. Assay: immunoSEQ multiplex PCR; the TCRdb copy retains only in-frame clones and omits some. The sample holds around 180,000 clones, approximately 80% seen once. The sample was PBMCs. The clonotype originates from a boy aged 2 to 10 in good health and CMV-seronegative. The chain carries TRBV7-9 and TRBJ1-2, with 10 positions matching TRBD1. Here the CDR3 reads CASSKSGTGDLDGYTF. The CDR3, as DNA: TGTGCCAGCAGCAAGTCCGGGACAGGGGATTTGGATGGCTACACCTTC. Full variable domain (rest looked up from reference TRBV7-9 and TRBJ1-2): DTGVSQNPRHKITKRGQNVTFRCDPISEHNRLYWYRQTLGQGPEFLTYFQNEAQLEKSRLLSDRFSAERPKGSFSTLEIQRTEQGDSAMYLCASSKSGTGDLDGYTFGSGTRLTVV.